A selection of T cell receptor beta chains follows, all from one sample in a study of Ad26.COV2.S vaccination and SARS-CoV-2 variants. Sequencing used immunoSEQ multiplex PCR; TCRdb keeps in-frame clones, though not all of them. In the table there are roughly 320,000 clones, around four fifths of which are singletons. The sample here was peripheral blood, taken in a trial of Ad26.COV2.S vaccine versus placebo. Receptors were obtained from a person between 18 and 65 years old who received the Ad26.COV2.S COVID-19 vaccine or a placebo. The CDR3 runs from the conserved cysteine through the conserved F or W. Fields, in order: J gene, V gene, clone size, D gene, CDR3 DNA, CDR3 protein. D genes are given only for firm matches. Size values are once, few and many counts, or a class for expanded clones, and some rows have none.

>TRBJ1-5|TRBV2|once|TRBD1
TGTGCCAGCAGTGACCGGACAGGTAGGAATCAGCCCCAGCATTTT
CASSDRTGRNQPQHF
>TRBJ2-6|TRBV28|.|.
TGTGCCAGCAGTGTGACAGTCAACTCTGGGGCCAACGTCCTGACTTTC
CASSVTVNSGANVLTF
>TRBJ1-5|TRBV6-5|.|.
TGTGCCACCCGTAGGACCCTCGCTGGGCCGCAGCCCCAGCATTTT
CATRRTLAGPQPQHF
>TRBJ2-3|TRBV5-1|.|TRBD1
TGCGCCAGCAGCGAAACAGGGGCAGATACGCAGTATTTT
CASSETGADTQYF
>TRBJ2-7|TRBV4-1|.|.
TGCGCCAGCAGCCAAGATCGCGGCTACGAGCAGTACTTC
CASSQDRGYEQYF
>TRBJ2-7|TRBV30|few|.
TGTGCCTGGGGTGCAGGGAGCTCCTACGAGCAGTACTTC
CAWGAGSSYEQYF
>TRBJ1-2|TRBV6-5|.|.
TGTGCCAGCAGGCCGACACAGGGATCGCGGGGCTACACCTTC
CASRPTQGSRGYTF
>TRBJ1-5|TRBV19|few|.
TGTGCCAGTAGTGGGACCGGACGGGATCAGCCCCAGCATTTT
CASSGTGRDQPQHF
>TRBJ1-1|TRBV5-1|.|.
TGCGCCAGCAGCTTGGGCTCCCTGAACACTGAAGCTTTCTTT
CASSLGSLNTEAFF
>TRBJ2-3|TRBV3-1/TRBV3-2|.|TRBD2
TGTGCCAGCAGCCAAGAAGCGGGGGGGATCACAGATACGCAGTATTTT
CASSQEAGGITDTQYF
>TRBJ2-2|TRBV6-5|.|.
TGTGCCAGCCGCCAGGCCCCCAACACCGGGGAGCTGTTTTTT
CASRQAPNTGELFF
>TRBJ1-4|TRBV18|.|.
TGTGCCAGCTCAAAGGCAGGGCCAAATGAAAAACTGTTTTTT
CASSKAGPNEKLFF
>TRBJ2-7|TRBV5-6|.|TRBD1
TGTGCCAGCAGCCCGGGACAGGGGTCTTACGAGCAGTACTTC
CASSPGQGSYEQYF
>TRBJ2-7|TRBV3-1/TRBV3-2|once|TRBD2
TGTGCCAGCAGCCATCGGGGGGGGGACGAGCAGTACTTC
CASSHRGGDEQYF
>TRBJ1-1|TRBV7-3|.|.
TGTGCCAGCAGCGCCTCAGGGGCGAACACTGAAGCTTTCTTT
CASSASGANTEAFF
>TRBJ2-2|TRBV7-2|.|.
TGTGCCAGCAGCATAAACAGGGTTAACACCGGGGAGCTGTTTTTT
CASSINRVNTGELFF
>TRBJ1-3|TRBV7-3|.|.
TGTGCCAGCAGCTTAACCGGAGCCTCTGGAAACACCATATATTTT
CASSLTGASGNTIYF
>TRBJ1-6|TRBV5-6|.|.
TGTGCCAGCAGCTTGCCCACCTATAATTCACCCCTCCACTTT
CASSLPTYNSPLHF
>TRBJ2-1|TRBV30|.|.
TGTGCCTGGAGTGTTAATAGGGATCGGGGCCGGCTCTCCTACAATGAGCAGTTCTTC
CAWSVNRDRGRLSYNEQFF
>TRBJ2-3|TRBV5-1|.|.
TGCGCCAGCAGCGTCGGTACGGGTACGCAGTATTTT
CASSVGTGTQYF